The 10 T cell receptor beta chains below all came from one sample that was sequenced in a study of T-cell memory formation after mild COVID-19. MiXCR, run by TCRdb on the 5' RACE reads, gives a single entry per CDR3 protein. The data show approximately 300,000 distinct CDR3 sequences, around 8% seen once. Sample: PBMCs or a T cell subset sorted from them (not recorded which). The receptors here all came from a man between 18 and 29 years old who had mild COVID-19 (a few samples of this study predate the infection). Cell type and time point are not known.

The chain employs TRBV20-1 and TRBJ2-3; 10 nucleotides match TRBD2. CDR1 DFQATT and CDR2 SNEGSKA come from the germline V gene (reference sequence). This CDR3 is built from 14 residues. The CDR3 DNA reads TGCAGAGGTGGAGCGGGGGGGAGCACAGATACGCAGTATTTT. Its translation: CRGGAGGSTDTQYF.

This clonotype occurred many times. The V gene is TRBV4-3, the J gene TRBJ2-5, with 8 bases aligning to TRBD2. V lost 4 bases to trimming and J lost 5 bases; unmatched junction nucleotides: 6. This CDR3 region has 14 residues. Per the germline V gene, CDR1 is LGHNA and CDR2 is YSLEER. CDR3 protein: CASSPSGGTETQYF. For the CDR3, the DNA is TGCGCCAGCAGCCCGAGCGGGGGAACTGAGACCCAGTACTTC.

This chain uses TRBV28 with TRBJ2-3; no clear D. CDR3 length equals 12 residues. The germline CDR1 and CDR2 sequences are MDHEN and SYDVKM. The germline V and J ends were trimmed by 8 bases and 6 bases, with 12 bases remaining between them. CDR3 DNA sequence: TGTGCCAGCGGCCCCTTTTCGGATACGCAGTATTTT. Amino acid sequence: CASGPFSDTQYF.

V usage is TRBV3-1 and J usage is TRBJ2-1; 8 bases agree with TRBD1. This CDR3 has 17 residues. V trimming: 0 bases; J trimming: 8 bases; junction bases outside the gene matches: 12. From germline, CDR1 is LGHDT and CDR2 YNNKEL (reference sequence). CDR3 residues: CASSQEYRGENGYEQFF. The CDR3 coding sequence is TGTGCCAGCAGCCAAGAGTACAGGGGGGAGAACGGGTATGAGCAGTTCTTC.

The V gene is TRBV6-5, the J gene TRBJ1-1, with TRBD1 matching 7 bases. V lost 5 bases, J lost 5 bases, and 8 bases stayed unmatched. This CDR3 contains 14 residues. CDR1 is MNHEY, CDR2 SVGAGI, per germline. In DNA form, the CDR3 reads TGTGCCAGCAGTCGCGACAGGGAATTAACTGAAGCTTTCTTT. This gives the protein CASSRDRELTEAFF.

This clonotype was detected only a few times. The chain recombines TRBV5-4 with TRBJ1-2; 9 positions match TRBD1. J was trimmed by 3 bases and V by 4 bases; bases with no gene match: 10. The CDR3 is 16 amino acids. Germline lookup yields CDR1 SGHNT and CDR2 YYREEE (reference sequence). CDR3 protein: CASSPPPGQGDYGYTF. The CDR3 region has the DNA TGTGCCAGCAGCCCACCGCCGGGACAGGGTGACTATGGCTACACCTTC.

This clonotype was recorded a few times. This sequence joins TRBV7-9 and TRBJ2-7, with D possibly TRBD2 on 7 matching bases. The CDR3 sequence is 15 residues long. Trimming removed 6 bases from V and 2 bases from J, with 17 bases in between. In germline, CDR1 is SEHNR, CDR2 FQNEAQ (reference sequence). CDR3 sequence (DNA): TGTGCCAGCAGTAAGACCTGGGGGGGCCCCTACGAGCAGTACGTC. It translates to CASSKTWGGPYEQYV.

This clonotype was found a few times. The V call is TRBV3-1, the J call TRBJ1-4; D not resolved. The CDR3 contains 17 residues. In germline, CDR1 is LGHDT, CDR2 YNNKEL (reference sequence). V lost 4 bases to trimming and J lost 4 bases, with 19 bases between them. The CDR3 loop is CASSLQSLGRSNEKLFF. CDR3 sequence (DNA): TGTGCCAGCAGCCTACAATCGCTGGGCAGGAGTAATGAAAAACTGTTTTTT.

This clonotype showed up just a few times. The rearrangement joins TRBV7-2 to TRBJ2-3; D remains unclear. The CDR3 length is 13 residues. The V and J ends lost 7 bases and 4 bases respectively, with 12 bases between them. The germline V gene encodes CDR1 SGHTA and CDR2 FQGNSA. The CDR3 reads CASNPSLADTQYF. CDR3 in DNA: TGTGCCAGCAACCCTTCCTTAGCAGATACGCAGTATTTT.

There are many counts of this clonotype. The genes are TRBV7-2 and TRBJ2-3; 9 nucleotides align to TRBD1. V was pared by 1 base and J by 0 bases, with 2 bases of the junction left unmatched. Germline values: CDR1 SGHTA, CDR2 FQGNSA. The CDR3 runs to 16 residues. The CDR3 here is CASSLVGTGSTDTQYF. CDR3 bases: TGTGCCAGCAGCTTAGTCGGGACAGGGAGCACAGATACGCAGTATTTT.